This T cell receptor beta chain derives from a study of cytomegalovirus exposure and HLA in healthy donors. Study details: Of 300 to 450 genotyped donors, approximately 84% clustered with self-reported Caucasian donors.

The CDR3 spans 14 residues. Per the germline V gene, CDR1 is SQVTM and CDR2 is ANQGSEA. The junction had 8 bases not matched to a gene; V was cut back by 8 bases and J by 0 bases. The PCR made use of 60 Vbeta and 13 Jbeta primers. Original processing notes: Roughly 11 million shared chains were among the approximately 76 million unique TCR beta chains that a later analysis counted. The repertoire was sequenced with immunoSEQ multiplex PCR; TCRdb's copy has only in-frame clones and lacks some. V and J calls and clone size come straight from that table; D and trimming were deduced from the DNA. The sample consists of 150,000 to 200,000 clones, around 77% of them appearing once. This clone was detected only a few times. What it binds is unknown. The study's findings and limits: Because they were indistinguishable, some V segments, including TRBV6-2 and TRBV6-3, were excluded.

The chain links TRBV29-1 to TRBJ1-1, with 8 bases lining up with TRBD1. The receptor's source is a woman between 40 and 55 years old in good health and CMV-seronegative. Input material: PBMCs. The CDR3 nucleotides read TGCAGCTTGGGACAGGCAAATATGAACACTGAAGCTTTCTTT. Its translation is CSLGQANMNTEAFF. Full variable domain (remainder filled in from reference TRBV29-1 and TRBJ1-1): SAVISQKPSRDICQRGTSLTIQCQVDSQVTMMFWYRQQPGQSLTLIATANQGSEATYESGFVIDKFPISRPNLTFSTLTVSNMSPEDSSIYLCSLGQANMNTEAFFGQGTRLTVV.